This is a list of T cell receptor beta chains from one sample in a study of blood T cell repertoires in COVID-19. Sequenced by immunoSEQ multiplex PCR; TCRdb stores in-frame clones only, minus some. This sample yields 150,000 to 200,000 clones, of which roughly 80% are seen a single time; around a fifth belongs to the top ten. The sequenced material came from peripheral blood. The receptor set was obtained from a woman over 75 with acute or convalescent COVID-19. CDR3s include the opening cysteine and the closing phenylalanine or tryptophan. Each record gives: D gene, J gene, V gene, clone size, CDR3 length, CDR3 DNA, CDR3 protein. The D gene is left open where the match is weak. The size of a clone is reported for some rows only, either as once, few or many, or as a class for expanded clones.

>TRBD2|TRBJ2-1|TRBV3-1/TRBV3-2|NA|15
TGTGCCAGCAGCCAAGTCAGCGGGAAGAGCAATGAGCAGTTCTTC
CASSQVSGKSNEQFF
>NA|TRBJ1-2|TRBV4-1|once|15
TGCGCCAGCAGCCAATTAACGACAGCTCCCTATGGCTACACCTTC
CASSQLTTAPYGYTF
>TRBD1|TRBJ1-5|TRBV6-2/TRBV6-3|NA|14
TGTGCCAGCAGCCTGACAGGGAACAATCAGCCCCAGCATTTT
CASSLTGNNQPQHF
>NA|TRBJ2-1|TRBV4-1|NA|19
TGCGCCAGCAGCCATTATATTACCCGGGACAAAGGATTTTACAATGAGCAGTTCTTC
CASSHYITRDKGFYNEQFF
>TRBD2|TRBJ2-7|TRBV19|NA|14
TGTGCCAGTAGTACCAGCGGGGGGCGTCTCGAGCAGTACTTC
CASSTSGGRLEQYF
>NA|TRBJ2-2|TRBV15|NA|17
TGTGCCACCAGCAGAGGGGAACAGGTCCGGAACACCGGGGAGCTGTTTTTT
CATSRGEQVRNTGELFF
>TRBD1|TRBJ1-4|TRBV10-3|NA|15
TGTGCCATCAGCCCTGCGGACAGGCCCTGGGAAAAACTGTTTTTT
CAISPADRPWEKLFF
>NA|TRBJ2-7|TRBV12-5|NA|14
TGTGCTAGTGGTTTGGGAACCAGGGTCTACGAGCAGTACTTC
CASGLGTRVYEQYF
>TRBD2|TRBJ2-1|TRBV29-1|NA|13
TGCAGCGGGGACTACAACGCCTACAATGAGCAGTTCTTC
CSGDYNAYNEQFF
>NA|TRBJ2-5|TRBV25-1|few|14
TGTGCCAGCAGTGACCAGGGGAGAGGAGAGACCCAGTACTTC
CASSDQGRGETQYF